These 21 T cell receptor beta chains originate from one sample sequenced in a study of blood T cell repertoires in COVID-19. Here immunoSEQ multiplex PCR was the method, and the copy in TCRdb shows in-frame clones only, minus some. The repertoire has a few hundred thousand clones, approximately 82% of them found once; the top ten carry 1% to 1.5%. The source material was peripheral blood. These TCRs come from a woman between 45 and 60 years old with acute or convalescent COVID-19.

The J gene is TRBJ1-6, the V gene TRBV9; 7 bases align to TRBD1. The germline gives CDR1 SGDLS, CDR2 YYNGEE. V dropped 0 bases and J dropped 8; count of bases not matched to a gene: 11. The CDR3 loop spans 17 amino acids. The CDR3 bases are TGTGCCAGCAGCGTAGACGGGGGACAGTCCCTGGATTCACCCCTCCACTTT. Its protein is CASSVDGGQSLDSPLHF.

The sample holds a few counts of this clone. The V gene is TRBV28, the J gene TRBJ1-1, with 9 bases lining up with TRBD1. V shed 9 bases and J 3 bases; nucleotides not matched to a gene: 5. CDR3 length: 13 residues. The germline gives CDR1 MDHEN, CDR2 SYDVKM. The CDR3 reads CASTQGADTEAFF. In nucleotides, the CDR3 is TGTGCCAGTACACAGGGGGCGGACACTGAAGCTTTCTTT.

The chain uses TRBV10-1 and TRBJ2-2; TRBD2 aligns across 9 bases. With 4 bases clipped from V and 5 bases from J, the junction kept 11 bases outside the gene matches. This CDR3 is built from 17 residues. Germline V gene sequence: CDR1 WNHNN, CDR2 SYGVQD (reference sequence). CDR3 sequence (DNA): TGCGCCAGCAGTGTCGGCGGGGGGGCGCTTTTTACCGGGGAGCTGTTTTTT. Translated: CASSVGGGALFTGELFF.

The V gene is TRBV5-1, the J gene TRBJ2-1; TRBD2 agrees at 10 bases. The CDR3 contains 13 residues. Germline trimming cut 7 bases from V and 9 bases from J; bases unmatched to any gene: 7. CDR1 and CDR2 (germline): SGHRS, YFSETQ. The CDR3 spells CASQRGGQVEQFF. CDR3 sequence (DNA): TGCGCCAGCCAGCGGGGGGGCCAGGTTGAGCAGTTCTTC.

This chain's CDR3 is CASSPIRQGGTTEAFF. Here the CDR3 DNA reads TGTGCCAGCAGCCCTATCAGACAGGGCGGGACCACTGAAGCTTTCTTT. The rearrangement joins TRBV3-1 (or the pseudogene TRBV3-2) to TRBJ1-1; TRBD1 matches 7 bases. This CDR3 spans 16 amino acids. CDR1 and CDR2 from the germline V gene are LGHDT and YNNKEL (reference sequence). V lost 4 bases, J lost 4 bases, and 12 bases stayed unmatched.

This rearrangement joins TRBV6-1 to TRBJ2-1, with 8 bases aligning to TRBD2. Trimming removed 4 bases from V and 3 bases from J; junction bases left unmatched: 8. The V gene's germline CDR1 is MNHNS and CDR2 SASEGT. The CDR3 contains 16 residues. Here the CDR3 reads CASSGLAGSFYNEQFF. CDR3 nucleotide sequence: TGTGCCAGCAGTGGCTTAGCGGGGTCCTTCTACAATGAGCAGTTCTTC.

The J gene is TRBJ1-3, the V gene TRBV10-3, with D possibly matching TRBD1 (6 bases). The CDR3 consists of 14 residues. V was shortened by 11 bases and J by 4 bases, with 18 bases between the two germline ends. From germline, CDR1 is ENHRY and CDR2 SYGVKD. The CDR3 bases are TGTGCCTCGACTGTGACAGGACCAGGAAACACCATATATTTT. This gives the protein CASTVTGPGNTIYF.

The table lists this clone with a few counts. The V and J genes are TRBV7-9 and TRBJ2-1; a possible D gene is TRBD1 (6 bases). CDR3 length: 12 residues. Trimming stripped 4 bases from V and 9 bases from J, with 10 bases between. Germline-derived CDR1 and CDR2 are SEHNR and FQNEAQ (reference sequence). CDR3 coding DNA: TGTGCCAGCAGCTCACACAGGGCTGAGCAGTTCTTC. This sequence encodes CASSSHRAEQFF. The whole variable domain, remainder taken from reference TRBV7-9 and TRBJ2-1, is DTGVSQNPRHKITKRGQNVTFRCDPISEHNRLYWYRQTLGQGPEFLTYFQNEAQLEKSRLLSDRFSAERPKGSFSTLEIQRTEQGDSAMYLCASSSHRAEQFFGPGTRLTVL.

This chain connects TRBV6-6 to TRBJ1-5; D may be TRBD1 (6 bases). There are 13 residues in the CDR3. Germline V CDR1 and CDR2: MNHNY, SVGAGI (reference sequence). Trimming removed 8 bases at V and 6 bases at J, with 14 bases between. The CDR3 DNA reads TGTGCCAGCTTGGGGGCGTCCAGTCAGCCCCAGCATTTT. Translating it yields CASLGASSQPQHF.

This chain joins TRBV5-6 and TRBJ1-1, with TRBD1 matching 7 bases. The CDR3 is 17 residues long. The germline V gene encodes CDR1 SGHDT and CDR2 YYEEEE. The J segment lost 0 bases and the V segment lost 6 bases, leaving 14 bases of the junction unmatched. The CDR3 reads CASTRQGGTFMNTEAFF. CDR3 DNA: TGTGCCAGCACCAGGCAGGGGGGTACCTTCATGAACACTGAAGCTTTCTTT.

The V and J genes are TRBV6-5 and TRBJ1-1; the match to TRBD1 covers 10 bases. Germline-derived CDR1 and CDR2 are MNHEY and SVGAGI. The CDR3 totals 14 residues. The V gene end was trimmed by 6 bases and the J gene end by 7 bases; junction bases not matched to a gene: 8. The CDR3 DNA reads as TGTGCCAGCAGGCAGGGACAGGGGCTGGGTGAAGCTTTCTTT. Translating gives CASRQGQGLGEAFF.

The J gene is TRBJ2-2, the V gene TRBV27; 8 bases align to TRBD1. V lost 6 bases to trimming and J lost 4 bases; unmatched junction nucleotides: 7. The CDR3 has 15 amino acids. CDR1 and CDR2 from the germline V gene are MNHEY and SMNVEV (reference sequence). CDR3 sequence reads: CASRRTGSGTGELFF. DNA of the CDR3: TGTGCCAGCAGGCGGACAGGGTCGGGCACCGGGGAGCTGTTTTTT.

The chain carries TRBV9 and TRBJ1-2; 11 bases line up with TRBD1. The CDR3 totals 14 residues. Germline CDR1 reads SGDLS; CDR2 reads YYNGEE. Trimming cost V 5 bases and J 3 bases; bases outside gene matches: 3. The DNA for the CDR3 is TGTGCCAGCAGGGGACAGGGGGAGGACTATGGCTACACCTTC. Translating it yields CASRGQGEDYGYTF. The variable domain in full, completed from reference TRBV9 and TRBJ1-2, reads DSGVTQTPKHLITATGQRVTLRCSPRSGDLSVYWYQQSLDQGLQFLIQYYNGEERAKGNILERFSAQQFPDLHSELNLSSLELGDSALYFCASRGQGEDYGYTFGSGTRLTVV.

The chain's CDR3 is CATGRDNQPQHF. The CDR3 DNA sequence: TGTGCCACCGGACGGGATAATCAGCCCCAGCATTTT. The genes are TRBV10-3 and TRBJ1-5; D remains unclear. V was clipped by 10 bases and J by 4 bases, with 11 bases between them. This CDR3 comprises 12 residues. The germline gives CDR1 ENHRY, CDR2 SYGVKD.

The chain joins TRBV7-2 to TRBJ2-1; 8 nucleotides line up with TRBD2. CDR1 is SGHTA, CDR2 FQGNSA, per germline. With V trimmed by 5 bases and J by 8 bases, 2 bases remained unmatched. CDR3 length: 12 amino acids. The CDR3 loop is CASSPGGDEQFF. The CDR3 DNA sequence: TGTGCCAGCAGCCCCGGGGGGGATGAGCAGTTCTTC.

V usage is TRBV20-1 and J usage is TRBJ2-7; D unresolved. V shed 3 bases and J shed 1 base, with 13 bases lying between them. CDR1 is DFQATT and CDR2 is SNEGSKA in the germline V gene (reference sequence). CDR3 length: 14 amino acids. The CDR3 sequence: CSASMSGGSYEQYV. The DNA for the CDR3 is TGCAGTGCTAGTATGTCTGGCGGTTCCTACGAGCAGTACGTC.

The genes are TRBV9 and TRBJ2-3; 12 bases line up with TRBD2. In germline, CDR1 is SGDLS, CDR2 YYNGEE. Germline trimming cut 3 bases from V and 5 bases from J; bases unmatched to any gene: 7. This CDR3 is 16 amino acids long. CDR3 sequence: CASSAGLAGIGDTQYF. The CDR3 DNA sequence: TGTGCCAGCAGCGCCGGACTAGCGGGAATAGGAGATACGCAGTATTTT.

The rearrangement joins TRBV29-1 to TRBJ2-5; 7 bases align to TRBD1. The CDR3 runs 13 residues. J gave up 1 base and V 5 bases, and 4 bases lay outside the gene matches. Germline V gene sequence: CDR1 SQVTM, CDR2 ANQGSEA. DNA of the CDR3: TGCAGCGTTTCCACAGGGGCCCAAGAGACCCAGTACTTC. This codes for CSVSTGAQETQYF.

Details on this clone: The same CDR3 can be traced to other DNA sequences in this sample. V usage is TRBV5-1 and J usage is TRBJ2-1; possible D gene TRBD1, 5 bases. Germline V gene lookup returns CDR1 SGHRS and CDR2 YFSETQ. This CDR3 contains 13 residues. The V end was cut by 0 bases, the J end by 4 bases, with 5 bases between. Written as DNA, the CDR3 is TGCGCCAGCAGCTTGGGACAGTACAATGAGCAGTTCTTC. This translates into CASSLGQYNEQFF.

The V gene is TRBV11-2, the J gene TRBJ2-7, with 8 nucleotides matching TRBD1. Germline V gene data show CDR1 as SGHAT and CDR2 as FQNNGV. Trimming cost V 3 bases and J 4 bases; bases outside gene matches: 5. The CDR3 sequence is 14 residues long. The CDR3 loop reads CASSFRTGRYEQYF. CDR3 coding DNA: TGTGCCAGCAGCTTCCGGACAGGGAGGTACGAGCAGTACTTC. Looking up the rest from reference TRBV11-2 and TRBJ2-7 gives the full variable domain: EAGVAQSPRYKIIEKRQSVAFWCNPISGHATLYWYQQILGQGPKLLIQFQNNGVVDDSQLPKDRFSAERLKGVDSTLKIQPAKLEDSAVYLCASSFRTGRYEQYFGPGTRLTVT.

The V call is TRBV7-2, the J call TRBJ1-2, with a weak D call TRBD1 (6 bases). The CDR3 runs to 15 residues. Deletions cut 1 base from V and 1 base from J, with 10 bases between. The germline gives CDR1 SGHTA, CDR2 FQGNSA. The CDR3 bases are TGTGCCAGCAGCTTAGGACAGGCAATTAACTATGGCTACACCTTC. As protein: CASSLGQAINYGYTF.